This section outlines one TCR beta chain sequence together with its context. This clonotype was observed at least ten times. The target of this receptor is not known. No base qualities exist here, and no much larger clone lies one base off it. This sample stems from a study of breast tumors, draining lymph nodes, adjacent tissues (TCRdb year 2016). Broadly, across the study: In breast cancer patients, the study compared the TCR beta repertoires of tumor, adjacent nontumor tissue and axillary lymph nodes. The study was designed to assess the relationships and possible T-cell exchange between tumor, surrounding tissue and draining lymph node repertoires in human breast cancer.

Results the study describes overall, beyond this receptor: The data were judged consistent with most tumor T cells deriving from the lymph node and then expanding within tumor tissue. Tumor T-cell repertoires showed less diversity than lymph node repertoires and more diversity than nontumor tissue repertoires, and tumor T-cell repertoires showed preferential V and J gene usage. The conclusion that tumor T cells originate in lymph nodes was framed as consistent with a hypothesis rather than directly demonstrated. Tumor and nontumor tissue repertoires were significantly more similar in luminal-like than in basal-like breast cancer.

Lymph node samples were obtained from the axillary draining lymph nodes of breast cancer patients. The germline V gene encodes CDR1 DFQATT and CDR2 SNEGSKA (reference sequence). The CDR3 holds 14 amino acids from the cysteine to the phenylalanine. The only DNA kept is the CDR3, 42 bases in frame from the first base. The instrument was an Illumina HiSeq 2000. TCR beta chain libraries were generated by multiplex PCR amplification. The amplified TCR beta chain products were analyzed by high-throughput sequencing. The public reads were quality trimmed at Q25 with fastp and then assembled into clones with MiXCR by TCRdb, keeping productive beta chains. A single entry per CDR3 protein holds the most common genes and DNA from its merged rows. The sample table contains hundreds of thousands of distinct CDR3 sequences; only one count was recorded for 32% of them. Of the sample, approximately 1.4% is held by the ten largest clones.

The TCR sequence derives from a female donor with breast cancer. Some clones in this sample may be carry-over from other donors' samples. The sequenced sample was axillary lymph node tissue. The sequence is built from TRBV20-1 and TRBJ2-7; 9 of the junction bases match TRBD1. Read as DNA, the sequence is TGCAGCCTAAGAAAACAGGGGGCTACCTACGAGCAGTACTTC. It is translated as CSLRKQGATYEQYF.